This T cell receptor beta chain was sequenced in a study of OX40 agonist ivuxolimab in advanced cancers. Libraries were prepared by immunoSEQ multiplex PCR; TCRdb keeps only in-frame clonotypes and omits some of them. Found here are roughly 80,000 clones, 90% of them singletons; the top ten hold more than 1.5%. About this clone: Its target is not known.

Patients were ruled out by autoimmune disease history or systemic immunosuppression. Findings and caveats of the study: Dose levels from 0.1 to 3.0 mg/kg saw CD4+ and CD8+ blood T cells expand clonally by week 6. With doses of 0.1-3.0 mg/kg, partial responders showed among the lowest clonal expansion.

The source of this sequence is an adult with an advanced solid tumor such as melanoma, head and neck, liver or kidney cancer. The starting material was CD4+ or CD8+ T cells sorted from blood, obtained in a trial of the OX40 agonist ivuxolimab.

The CDR3 DNA sequence: TGTGCCAGCAGCTTAGGTCAGGGAGGGAGTAATGAAGCTTTCTTT. Amino acids: CASSLGQGGSNEAFF. The chain uses TRBV7-2 and TRBJ1-1, with D possibly being TRBD1 (5 bases). There are 15 residues in the CDR3. In germline, CDR1 is SGHTA, CDR2 FQGNSA. The V end lost 1 base, the J end lost 7 bases, and 16 bases lay between the germline ends. Full variable domain (outside the CDR3, taken from reference TRBV7-2 and TRBJ1-1): GAGVSQSPSNKVTEKGKDVELRCDPISGHTALYWYRQSLGQGLEFLIYFQGNSAPDKSGLPSDRFSAERTGGSVSTLTIQRTQQEDSAVYLCASSLGQGGSNEAFFGQGTRLTVV.